The T cell receptor (beta chain) under discussion was sequenced for a study of T cells in Graves' hyperthyroidism and ophthalmopathy (dated by TCRdb to the late 2010s). Study-wide context: Peripheral blood samples were taken at initial diagnosis, before any treatment was given. After sampling, hyperthyroidism patients received methimazole starting at 30 mg daily, and ophthalmopathy patients received high-dose intravenous methylprednisolone. The 100 discovery patients were randomly split 7:3 into training and test sets. In addition, the study compared T-cell repertoires in thyroid tissue and in blood from six Graves' hyperthyroidism patients. A discovery cohort of fewer than 110 patients, approximately 45 with Graves' ophthalmopathy and about 60 with stable Graves' hyperthyroidism, was used to find distinguishing TCR V-J signatures. The paper reports TCR Vbeta CDR3 sequencing of some 140 peripheral blood samples: some 41 ophthalmopathy, under 80 hyperthyroidism and around 17 progressor patients. Prospective prediction of ophthalmopathy was tested in an independent validation cohort consisting of roughly 20 hyperthyroidism patients and more than 15 patients who later progressed to ophthalmopathy.

This clonotype was picked up a small number of times. Its antigen has not been determined. No base quality values were provided; no much bigger clone lies one nucleotide off. What the work shows at the level of the full study, not this receptor alone: Most expanded thyroid clonotypes (frequency above 0.001) were also found in blood, which suggests that blood repertoires may mirror thyroid immune responses. Ophthalmopathy was separated from stable hyperthyroidism by a 13 V-J signature model, with about 88% sensitivity and about 81% specificity obtained in cross-validation and 80%/75% obtained in testing. In validation, the model predicted progression to ophthalmopathy a median of about 5.9 months before onset, with about 64% sensitivity and about 72% specificity. Sample size was not statistically predetermined, and blinding of investigators to group allocation was not performed.

Hyperthyroidism patients were newly diagnosed, with disease duration under 2 months, and aged 18 to 65 years. Exclusion was applied to patients with uncontrolled infections, other autoimmune diseases, pregnancy or lactation. Diagnoses relied on clinical symptoms, serum thyroxine and TRAb, thyroid ultrasound and orbital computed tomography. Blood from progressor patients was collected at the time of first diagnosis with hyperthyroidism, before any ophthalmopathy symptoms had appeared. PBMCs were isolated from 8 to 10 ml of fresh peripheral blood by Ficoll-Paque density gradient centrifugation. Progressor patients were defined as those initially diagnosed with Graves' hyperthyroidism in whom ophthalmopathy developed during follow-up. Total RNA was extracted with Trizol reagent, and quality was checked on an Agilent 2100 Bioanalyzer. The CDR3 numbers 17 residues from cysteine through phenylalanine. The retained sequence is limited to the CDR3, 51 bases, with the frame set at the first base. The germline V gene (reference sequence) gives CDR1 as MNHEY and CDR2 as SMNVEV. Trimming takes 5 bases off V and 0 bases off J; junction bases not matched to a gene: 10.

The TCR beta CDR3 regions were amplified from the RNA transcripts. A first-round RT-PCR of the TCR CDR3 used the HTBI primer set with the Qiagen OneStep RT-PCR kit. Libraries were constructed in a second round of multiplex PCR, after which size selection and purification were performed. The libraries were sequenced on an Illumina HiSeq2000 using paired-end 100 bp reads. In the original analysis: Raw data were processed with SOAPnuke, discarding reads with adapters, uncalled bases, mean Phred below 15, or no exact constant-primer or identifier match. High-quality paired reads were merged with COPE v1.2.5, and unique nucleotide sequences were defined as clonotypes. MiTCR v1.1 was used to align clonotypes to the IMGT TRBV, TRBD and TRBJ reference segments. Analysis was restricted to V-J combinations with a frequency above 0.0001, which covered over 98% of repertoires. A TCS score was defined as the ratio of F50 (clonal expansion) to E x V (chaos), with BLOSUM62-based TCRdist applied between CDR3 peptides within each V-J. Welch's t-statistics and random forest reduced some 510 V-J features to some 14, which were used in a naive Bayes classifier (R e1071). The public reads were reprocessed in TCRdb via fastp at Q25 and MiXCR, keeping in-frame beta chains. CDR3 protein sequences are deduplicated, and each keeps its most common genes and DNA. TCRdb's processing, not the authors', yielded these V and J calls. In this sample the table shows about 720,000 distinct CDR3 sequences, about 17% of which occur a single time. In total, the top ten clones hold 16% of the sample.

Material: blood. This TCR came from a woman aged 50 to 65 with Graves' hyperthyroidism that later progressed to Graves' ophthalmopathy. The sequence joins TRBV27 to TRBJ1-5; 7 central bases correspond to TRBD1. The CDR3 loop reads CASSKTGPGYSNQPQHF. The sequenced DNA is TGTGCCAGCAGTAAGACAGGGCCGGGATATAGCAATCAGCCCCAGCATTTT.